This entry lists 19 T cell receptor beta chains sequenced from one sample in a study of blood T cell repertoires in COVID-19. Here immunoSEQ multiplex PCR was the method, and the copy in TCRdb shows in-frame clones only, minus some. The repertoire holds around 180,000 clones, with 74% as singletons. Input material: peripheral blood. These receptors were taken from a woman of 80 years or more with acute or convalescent COVID-19.

In DNA form, the CDR3 reads TGTGCCACCAGTGATTTTCTGGGGGGGAGAGAGACCCAGTACTTC. This encodes CATSDFLGGRETQYF. The chain is built from TRBV24-1 and TRBJ2-5, with 7 bases matching TRBD2. The CDR3 loop spans 15 amino acids. V lost 1 base, J lost 4 bases, and 5 bases stayed unmatched. Germline values: CDR1 KGHDR, CDR2 SFDVKD.

This clone was counted only a few times. The chain carries TRBV19 and TRBJ1-3; no reliable D call. Trimming shortened V by 5 bases and J by 5 bases, and 13 bases separated the two germline ends. Per germline, CDR1 LNHDA and CDR2 SQIVND (reference sequence). The CDR3 spans 14 residues. CDR3 region: CASSAQAVRNTIYF. The CDR3 DNA is TGTGCCAGTAGTGCCCAGGCCGTTAGAAACACCATATATTTT.

This clone has just a few counts. The chain uses TRBV11-1 and TRBJ1-5; 8 bases map to TRBD1. CDR3 length equals 15 residues. Germline V CDR1 and CDR2: SGHAT, FQDESV (reference sequence). J lost 1 base, V lost 3 bases, and 2 bases had no gene match. The CDR3 nucleotides are TGTGCCAGCAGCTTGGGGACAGGAAGCAATCAGCCCCAGCATTTT. Its protein product is CASSLGTGSNQPQHF.

The CDR3 DNA reads TGTGCCAGCAGCTTACTCCTAGGGAACACTGAAGCTTTCTTT. Translating it yields CASSLLLGNTEAFF. The V and J genes are TRBV7-2 and TRBJ1-1, with D hard to call. The CDR3 has 14 amino acids. Germline CDR1 reads SGHTA; CDR2 reads FQGNSA. Trimming took off 2 bases at V and 1 base at J, with 8 bases between the two ends.

This clone was observed once. The rearrangement joins TRBV19 to TRBJ2-4; perhaps TRBD1 as D (6 bases). This CDR3 contains 12 residues. V was clipped by 5 bases and J by 14 bases, with 16 bases between them. CDR1 is LNHDA and CDR2 is SQIVND in the germline V gene (reference sequence). The CDR3 loop reads CASSQGHGPEYF. The CDR3 coding sequence is TGTGCCAGTAGTCAGGGACACGGCCCTGAGTACTTC.

V and J are TRBV30 and TRBJ2-5, with 13 nucleotides matching TRBD2. This CDR3 is built from 15 residues. The germline V gene has CDR1 GTSNPN and CDR2 SVGIG (reference sequence). V was clipped by 0 bases and J by 4 bases; unmatched bases: 2. The CDR3 is CAWSVGLAGAETQYF. The CDR3, as DNA: TGTGCCTGGAGTGTAGGACTAGCGGGAGCAGAGACCCAGTACTTC.

The chain uses TRBV4-3 and TRBJ2-1; the match to TRBD2 covers 7 bases. J lost 5 bases, V lost 1 base, and 8 bases had no gene match. Germline V lookup: CDR1 LGHNA, CDR2 YSLEER. This CDR3 spans 16 amino acids. CDR3 sequence reads: CASSQVEAGSHNEQFF. The CDR3 nucleotides are TGCGCCAGCAGCCAAGTGGAAGCGGGATCCCACAATGAGCAGTTCTTC.

This clone was recorded many times. The V and J genes are TRBV12-3 or TRBV12-4 and TRBJ1-5; D unclear. The V end lost 7 bases, the J end lost 6 bases, and 13 bases lay between the germline ends. CDR3 length: 13 amino acids. The CDR3 protein is CASTSGRGQPQHF. For the CDR3, the DNA is TGTGCCAGCACCAGTGGACGGGGTCAGCCCCAGCATTTT.

There are a few counts of this clone. CDR3 DNA: TGTGCCAGCAGTTACTCGTTGAGGACTGAAGCTTTCTTT. Translation: CASSYSLRTEAFF. The rearrangement links TRBV6-5 to TRBJ1-1; D gene uncertain. The CDR3 length is 13 residues. Trimming removed 0 bases at V and 5 bases at J, with 7 bases between. Germline assignment: CDR1 MNHEY and CDR2 SVGAGI.

The chain links TRBV11-3 to TRBJ2-1, with 10 nucleotides matching TRBD2. Trimming at V came to 6 bases and at J to 7 bases, leaving 12 bases not matched to a gene. The CDR3 contains 16 residues. The germline CDR1 and CDR2 sequences are SGHNT and YENEEA. The CDR3 DNA follows: TGTGCCAGCAGAGCGTCAGCGGGAGGGCCGGATAATGAGCAGTTCTTC. This codes for CASRASAGGPDNEQFF.

The chain combines TRBV6-2 or TRBV6-3 with TRBJ1-4; D ambiguous. Germline V gives CDR1 MNHEY, CDR2 SVGEGT. Trimming cost V 3 bases and J 6 bases, with 20 bases left between them. CDR3 length: 17 residues. This chain's CDR3 is CASSYSQVAEEDEKLFF. In nucleotides, the CDR3 is TGTGCCAGCAGTTATTCCCAGGTGGCAGAGGAGGATGAAAAACTGTTTTTT.

The genes are TRBV11-2 and TRBJ1-4; possibly TRBD1 for D (5 bases). Germline V CDR1 and CDR2: SGHAT, FQNNGV. The V and J ends lost 2 bases and 6 bases respectively, with 10 bases between them. The CDR3 consists of 14 residues. CDR3 sequence reads: CASSLSTDDEKLFF. DNA for the CDR3: TGTGCCAGCAGCTTATCGACAGATGATGAAAAACTGTTTTTT.

The chain is built from TRBV5-8 and TRBJ2-1; a weak D match, TRBD2 (6 bases). Germline assignment: CDR1 SGHTS and CDR2 YDEGEE. The CDR3 has 16 amino acids. The V end lost 4 bases, the J end lost 4 bases, and 18 bases lay between the germline ends. The CDR3 here is CASSITVGRGYNEQFF. CDR3 nucleotide sequence: TGTGCCAGCAGCATCACCGTTGGACGGGGGTACAATGAGCAGTTCTTC.

This clone was counted between two and nine times. V usage is TRBV2 and J usage is TRBJ1-5; the D gene is possibly TRBD1 (6 bases). Trimming took off 6 bases at V and 0 bases at J, with 12 bases between the two ends. The CDR3 covers 15 residues. Germline lookup yields CDR1 SNHLY and CDR2 FYNNEI. CDR3 nucleotide sequence: TGTGCCAGCAGGGGGGCCCCTCTTAGCAATCAGCCCCAGCATTTT. As protein: CASRGAPLSNQPQHF. Together with reference TRBV2 and TRBJ1-5, the CDR3 gives the full variable domain: EPEVTQTPSHQVTQMGQEVILRCVPISNHLYFYWYRQILGQKVEFLVSFYNNEISEKSEIFDDQFSVERPDGSNFTLKIRSTKLEDSAMYFCASRGAPLSNQPQHFGDGTRLSIL.

This sequence joins TRBV28 and TRBJ1-3, with TRBD1 matching 8 bases. The V gene end was trimmed by 5 bases and the J gene end by 2 bases; junction bases not matched to a gene: 2. Germline-derived CDR1 and CDR2 are MDHEN and SYDVKM. The CDR3 spans 14 residues. The DNA of the CDR3 is TGTGCCAGCAGTCCGGGACAGGCTGGAAACACCATATATTTT. Translated: CASSPGQAGNTIYF. Based on the CDR3 plus reference TRBV28 and TRBJ1-3, the full variable domain is DVKVTQSSRYLVKRTGEKVFLECVQDMDHENMFWYRQDPGLGLRLIYFSYDVKMKEKGDIPEGYSVSREKKERFSLILESASTNQTSMYLCASSPGQAGNTIYFGEGSWLTVV.

V and J are TRBV4-1 and TRBJ2-6; TRBD1 might be the D (5 bases). Trimming pared 5 bases from V and 3 bases from J, leaving 11 bases between. CDR3 length: 15 residues. CDR1 and CDR2 from the germline V gene are MGHRA and YSYEKL. The chain's CDR3 is CASSLTDGGANVLTF. In DNA form, the CDR3 reads TGCGCCAGCAGCTTGACAGACGGTGGGGCCAACGTCCTGACTTTC.

The rearrangement uses TRBV19 and TRBJ1-5, with 8 bases matching TRBD1. The germline CDR1 and CDR2 sequences are LNHDA and SQIVND (reference sequence). V lost 4 bases and J lost 6; bases outside the gene matches: 5. The length of the CDR3 is 14 residues. CDR3 residues: CASSRQGNGQPQHF. The CDR3 nucleotides are TGTGCCAGTAGTAGACAGGGGAATGGTCAGCCCCAGCATTTT.

This chain joins TRBV4-2 and TRBJ1-3, with unresolved D. The CDR3 runs 15 residues. The germline CDR1 and CDR2 sequences are LGHNA and YNFKEQ. Trimming removed 4 bases at V and 4 bases at J, with 14 bases between. CDR3 nucleotide sequence: TGTGCCAGCAGCCTCGAGCAGGAATTGGGAAACACCATATATTTT. Its protein product is CASSLEQELGNTIYF.

The chain combines TRBV30 with TRBJ1-1, with no clear D. Trimming stripped 0 bases from V and 5 bases from J, with 10 bases between. Germline loops: CDR1 GTSNPN, CDR2 SVGIG (reference sequence). CDR3 length equals 13 residues. Here the CDR3 DNA reads TGTGCCTGGAGTGTATCGGGTTGGACTGAAGCTTTCTTT. Its translation is CAWSVSGWTEAFF.